The source of this T cell receptor beta chain is a study of early T cells in non-severe SARS-CoV-2 infection. Study in general: Sequencing was performed on bulk RNA from unsorted whole blood, leaving chains unpaired. Broader study findings: Anti-spike CD8 responses were favored in VDJdb matching, and private and CD4 specificities were missed.

CDR1 is SGHTA and CDR2 is FQGNSA in the germline V gene. V was shortened by 3 bases and J by 2 bases, with 13 bases between the two germline ends. There are 15 residues in the CDR3. Unique molecular identifiers were affixed to single, distinct cDNA molecules. TCRdb redid the calling of the 5' RACE reads with MiXCR, one entry per CDR3 protein. The sample includes 25,000 to 35,000 distinct CDR3 sequences, about 6.1% of them seen just once. This clonotype has at least ten counts. The antigen is undetermined. The chain has TRBV7-2 and TRBJ1-2; D unresolved. The source is an adult who was a healthcare worker with PCR-confirmed SARS-CoV-2 infection or an uninfected control (not recorded which). Input material: whole blood. The DNA for the CDR3 is TGTGCCAGCAGCTTGCGGCAGGAGCCCAACTATGGCTACACCTTC. Amino acid sequence: CASSLRQEPNYGYTF.